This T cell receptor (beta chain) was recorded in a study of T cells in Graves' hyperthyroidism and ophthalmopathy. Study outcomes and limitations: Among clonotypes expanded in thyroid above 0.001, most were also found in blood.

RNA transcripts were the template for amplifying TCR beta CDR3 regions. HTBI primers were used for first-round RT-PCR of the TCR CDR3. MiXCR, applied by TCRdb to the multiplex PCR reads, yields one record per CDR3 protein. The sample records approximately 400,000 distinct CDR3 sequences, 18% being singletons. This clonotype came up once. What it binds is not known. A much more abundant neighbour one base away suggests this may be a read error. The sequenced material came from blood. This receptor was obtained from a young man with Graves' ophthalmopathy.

For the CDR3, the DNA is TGCGCCAGCAGCTTGGATGACCAGAGCAATCAGCCCCAGCATTTT. This gives the protein CASSLDDQSNQPQHF. The genes are TRBV5-1 and TRBJ1-5, with D unclear. In germline, CDR1 is SGHRS, CDR2 YFSETQ. V lost 0 bases to trimming and J lost 1 base, with 8 bases between them. The CDR3 extends over 15 amino acids.